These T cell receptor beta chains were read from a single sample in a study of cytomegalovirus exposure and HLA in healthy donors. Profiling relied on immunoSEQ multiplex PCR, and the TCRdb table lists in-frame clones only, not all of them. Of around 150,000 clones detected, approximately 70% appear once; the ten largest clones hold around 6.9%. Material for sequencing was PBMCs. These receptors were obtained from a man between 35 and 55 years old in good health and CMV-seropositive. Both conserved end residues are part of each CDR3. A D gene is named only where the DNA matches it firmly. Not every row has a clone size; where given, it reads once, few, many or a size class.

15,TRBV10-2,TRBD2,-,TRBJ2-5,CASRRQGLAGETQYF,TGCGCCAGCAGACGTCAGGGACTAGCGGGGGAGACCCAGTACTTC
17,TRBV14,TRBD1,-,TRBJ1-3,CASSQVGTDFSGNTIYF,TGTGCCAGCAGCCAAGTAGGGACAGACTTCTCTGGAAACACCATATATTTT
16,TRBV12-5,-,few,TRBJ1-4,CASGLGQYTRNEKLFF,TGTGCTAGTGGTTTGGGACAGTATACTCGGAATGAAAAACTGTTTTTT
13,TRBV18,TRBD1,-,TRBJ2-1,CASSPDRGREQFF,TGTGCCAGCTCACCGGACAGGGGTCGGGAGCAGTTCTTC
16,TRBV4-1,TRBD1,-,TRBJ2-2,CASSQDPQGGTGELFF,TGCGCCAGCAGCCAAGACCCACAGGGGGGTACCGGGGAGCTGTTTTTT
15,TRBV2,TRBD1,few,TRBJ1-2,CASSGWDRGRGGYTF,TGTGCCAGCAGTGGATGGGACAGGGGGCGGGGTGGCTACACCTTC
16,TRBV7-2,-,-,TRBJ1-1,CASSPQTGVRGTEAFF,TGTGCCAGCAGCCCCCAGACAGGAGTACGGGGCACTGAAGCTTTCTTT
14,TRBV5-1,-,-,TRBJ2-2,CASSAYSNTGELFF,TGCGCCAGCAGCGCCTACTCGAACACCGGGGAGCTGTTTTTT
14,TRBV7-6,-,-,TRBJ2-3,CASSSRGTTDTQYF,TGTGCCAGCAGCTCACGGGGGACCACAGATACGCAGTATTTT
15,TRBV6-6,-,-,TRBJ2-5,CASSRPGNSQETQYF,TGTGCCAGCAGCCGACCCGGGAATAGCCAAGAGACCCAGTACTTC
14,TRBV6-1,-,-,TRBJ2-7,CASSVGGRVYEQYF,TGTGCCAGCAGTGTGGGGGGAAGGGTCTACGAGCAGTACTTC
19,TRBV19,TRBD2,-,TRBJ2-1,CASSIEGTSGGASYNEQFF,TGTGCCAGTAGTATAGAAGGGACTAGCGGGGGGGCCAGTTACAATGAGCAGTTCTTC
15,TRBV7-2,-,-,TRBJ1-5,CASSLARQLLQPQHF,TGTGCCAGCAGCTTAGCCCGACAGCTTCTACAGCCCCAGCATTTT
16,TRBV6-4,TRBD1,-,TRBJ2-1,CASSAAGTAFRDEQFF,TGTGCCAGCAGCGCCGCCGGGACAGCCTTTCGCGATGAGCAGTTCTTC
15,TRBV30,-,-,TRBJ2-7,CAWSVALSSSYEQYF,TGTGCCTGGAGTGTAGCTCTGTCGAGCTCCTACGAGCAGTACTTC
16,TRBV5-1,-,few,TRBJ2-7,CASSPVGGGDQHEQYF,TGCGCCAGCAGCCCTGTCGGAGGAGGGGATCAGCACGAGCAGTACTTC
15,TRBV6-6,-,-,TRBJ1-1,CASTRFGGQNTEAFF,TGTGCCAGCACCCGATTCGGGGGGCAGAACACTGAAGCTTTCTTT
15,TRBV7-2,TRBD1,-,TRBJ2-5,CASSLDGRGQETQYF,TGTGCCAGCAGCTTAGACGGCAGGGGGCAAGAGACCCAGTACTTC
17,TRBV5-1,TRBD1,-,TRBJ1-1,CASSSMRTGRMNTEAFF,TGCGCCAGCAGCTCCATGAGGACAGGCAGAATGAACACTGAAGCTTTCTTT
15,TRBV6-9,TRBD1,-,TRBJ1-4,CASSYEGTANEKLFF,TGTGCCAGCAGTTATGAAGGGACAGCTAATGAAAAACTGTTTTTT
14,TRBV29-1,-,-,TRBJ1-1,CSAPREGVGTEAFF,TGCAGCGCCCCGAGAGAGGGAGTAGGGACTGAAGCTTTCTTT
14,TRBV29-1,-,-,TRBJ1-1,CSASGDKGFAEAFF,TGCAGCGCGTCAGGGGATAAAGGCTTTGCTGAAGCTTTCTTT
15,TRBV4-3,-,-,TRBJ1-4,CASSQEGARNEKLFF,TGCGCCAGCAGCCAAGAAGGGGCCAGGAATGAAAAACTGTTTTTT
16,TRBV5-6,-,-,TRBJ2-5,CASSLIATEDQETQYF,TGTGCCAGCAGCTTGATCGCGACAGAAGACCAAGAGACCCAGTACTTC
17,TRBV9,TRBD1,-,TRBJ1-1,CASSVATAGGEGTEAFF,TGTGCCAGCAGCGTAGCTACGGCAGGGGGCGAGGGCACTGAAGCTTTCTTT
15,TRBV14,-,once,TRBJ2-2,CASSQVSFGTGELFF,TGTGCCAGCAGCCAAGTGTCCTTCGGGACCGGGGAGCTGTTTTTT
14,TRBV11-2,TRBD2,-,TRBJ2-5,CASEGLGQQETQYF,TGTGCCAGCGAGGGACTAGGTCAACAAGAGACCCAGTACTTC
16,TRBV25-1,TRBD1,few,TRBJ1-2,CASSELGQAGSYGYTF,TGTGCCAGCAGTGAACTCGGACAGGCTGGTTCCTATGGCTACACCTTC
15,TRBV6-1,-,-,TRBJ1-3,CASSGSGHSGNTIYF,TGTGCCAGCAGTGGGTCAGGGCACTCTGGAAACACCATATATTTT
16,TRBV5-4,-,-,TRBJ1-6,CASSGRMGAFNSPLHF,TGTGCCAGCAGCGGGCGCATGGGGGCCTTTAATTCACCCCTCCACTTT
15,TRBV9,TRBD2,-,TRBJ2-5,CASSETSQIIETQYF,TGTGCCAGCAGCGAGACTAGCCAAATCATTGAGACCCAGTACTTC
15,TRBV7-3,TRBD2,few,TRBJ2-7,CASSLGGGATYEQYF,TGTGCCAGCAGCTTAGGCGGGGGGGCAACCTACGAGCAGTACTTC
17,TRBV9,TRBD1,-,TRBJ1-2,CASSPWTGPTSNYGYTF,TGTGCCAGCAGCCCCTGGACAGGGCCAACTTCTAACTATGGCTACACCTTC
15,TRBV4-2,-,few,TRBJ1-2,CASSQDYQNNYGYTF,TGTGCCAGCAGCCAAGATTACCAGAACAACTATGGCTACACCTTC
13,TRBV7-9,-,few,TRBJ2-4,CASSLGAGNIQYF,TGTGCCAGCAGCTTAGGCGCAGGAAACATTCAGTACTTC
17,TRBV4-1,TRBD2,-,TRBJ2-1,CASSKGAGGSKFDEQFF,TGCGCCAGCAGCAAAGGGGCGGGGGGCTCAAAATTCGATGAGCAGTTCTTC
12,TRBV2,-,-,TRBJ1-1,CASSRTDTEAFF,TGTGCCAGCAGCAGGACAGACACTGAAGCTTTCTTT
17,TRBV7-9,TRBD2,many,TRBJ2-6,CASSLGTSGGGANVLTF,TGTGCCAGCAGCTTAGGGACTAGCGGGGGCGGGGCCAACGTCCTGACTTTC
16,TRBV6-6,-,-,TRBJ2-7,CASSYSRAGDSYEQYF,TGTGCCAGCAGTTACTCCCGGGCAGGGGACTCCTACGAGCAGTACTTC
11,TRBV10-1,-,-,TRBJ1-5,CASPPFIAQHF,TGCGCCAGCCCCCCCTTTATTGCCCAGCATTTT
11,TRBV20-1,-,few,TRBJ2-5,CSARVQTEQYF,TGCAGTGCTAGAGTTCAGACAGAGCAGTACTTC
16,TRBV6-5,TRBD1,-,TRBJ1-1,CASSYRQDRADTEAFF,TGTGCCAGCAGTTACCGACAGGACAGGGCTGATACTGAAGCTTTCTTT
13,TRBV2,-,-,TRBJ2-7,CASSPDYRDEQYF,TGTGCCAGCAGTCCCGACTACAGGGACGAGCAGTACTTC
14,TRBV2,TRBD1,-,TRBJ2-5,CASTGQGVGETQYF,TGTGCCAGCACGGGACAGGGGGTTGGAGAGACCCAGTACTTC
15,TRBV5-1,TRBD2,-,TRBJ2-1,CASSSSSGGYNEQFF,TGCGCCAGCAGCTCCTCCAGCGGGGGGTACAATGAGCAGTTCTTC
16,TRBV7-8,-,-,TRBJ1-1,CASSLDLYRVGTEAFF,TGTGCCAGCAGCTTAGATCTCTACAGGGTTGGCACTGAAGCTTTCTTT
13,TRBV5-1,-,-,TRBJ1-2,CASSLTTDYGYTF,TGCGCCAGCAGCTTGACGACAGATTATGGCTACACCTTT
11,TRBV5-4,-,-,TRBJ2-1,CASSLRGEQFF,TGTGCCAGCAGCCTGCGGGGTGAGCAGTTCTTC
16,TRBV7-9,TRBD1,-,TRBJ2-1,CASSHMPGQGMNEQFF,TGTGCCAGCAGCCATATGCCGGGACAGGGCATGAATGAGCAGTTCTTC
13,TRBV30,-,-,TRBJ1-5,CAWSAGRDQPQHF,TGTGCCTGGAGTGCGGGGAGGGATCAGCCCCAGCATTTT
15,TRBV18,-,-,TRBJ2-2,CASSPETGTTGELFF,TGTGCCAGCTCACCGGAAACAGGGACCACCGGGGAGCTGTTTTTT
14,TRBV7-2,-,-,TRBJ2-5,CASSLGQAGETQYF,TGTGCCAGCAGCTTAGGACAGGCCGGGGAGACCCAGTACTTC
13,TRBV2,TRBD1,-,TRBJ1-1,CASSDRTGGEAFF,TGTGCCAGCAGTGACAGGACAGGGGGTGAAGCTTTCTTT